This T cell receptor (beta chain) was sequenced during a study of T-cell memory formation after mild COVID-19. TCRdb re-called the 5' RACE reads through MiXCR, storing one row per CDR3 protein. The table lists tens of thousands of distinct CDR3 sequences, around 12% of them singletons. With 4 bases removed from V and 6 bases from J, the gap between germline ends came to 9 bases. CDR1 is SEHNR and CDR2 is FQNEAQ in the germline V gene (reference sequence). The CDR3 is made up of 13 amino acids. This clonotype was counted at least ten times. The target antigen is unknown. Study findings and constraints: CD4+ contracting clones were mainly CM and EM; CD8+ ones, EMRA.

This chain links TRBV7-9 with TRBJ2-2, with TRBD2 as a possible D gene (6 bases). Input material: PBMCs or a T cell subset sorted from them (not recorded which). The receptor was derived from a man aged 18 to 35 who had mild COVID-19 (a few samples of this study predate the infection). Cell type and time point are not known. DNA of the CDR3: TGTGCCAGCAGCTACGGGACTCCCGGGGAGCTGTTTTTT. This encodes CASSYGTPGELFF.